The next 15 T cell receptor beta chains were all read from a single sample in a study of cytomegalovirus exposure and HLA in healthy donors. PCR was performed using 60 Vbeta and 13 Jbeta primers. The assay was immunoSEQ multiplex PCR, and TCRdb's table has in-frame clones only and misses some. Of some 140,000 clones detected, 65% to 80% appear once; the ten largest clones hold roughly 1.2%. The sample taken for sequencing was PBMCs. The receptors derive from a male donor in good health and CMV-seropositive.

This chain joins TRBV6-5 and TRBJ1-2; 9 bases fit TRBD1. Germline assignment: CDR1 MNHEY and CDR2 SVGAGI. The junction had 10 bases not matched to a gene; V was cut back by 0 bases and J by 8 bases. The CDR3 loop spans 16 amino acids. For the CDR3, the DNA is TGTGCCAGCAGTTACTCTCCGGACAGGGGACCCTACGGCTACACCTTC. As protein: CASSYSPDRGPYGYTF.

The genes are TRBV11-2 and TRBJ2-1, with a weak D call TRBD1 (6 bases). Germline V gene data show CDR1 as SGHAT and CDR2 as FQNNGV. The CDR3 has 14 residues. Trimming took 4 bases from V and 3 from J, leaving 10 bases between them. The CDR3 region is CASSSLQGYNEQFF. The CDR3, as DNA: TGTGCCAGCAGCTCCTTACAGGGCTACAATGAGCAGTTCTTC. Together with reference TRBV11-2 and TRBJ2-1, the CDR3 gives the full variable domain: EAGVAQSPRYKIIEKRQSVAFWCNPISGHATLYWYQQILGQGPKLLIQFQNNGVVDDSQLPKDRFSAERLKGVDSTLKIQPAKLEDSAVYLCASSSLQGYNEQFFGPGTRLTVL.

The chain recombines TRBV19 with TRBJ2-3; no reliable D call. Germline V gives CDR1 LNHDA, CDR2 SQIVND (reference sequence). This CDR3 region has 16 residues. The V end lost 1 base, the J end lost 2 bases, and 13 bases lay between the germline ends. Here the CDR3 DNA reads TGTGCCAGTAGTATAGTCGGCGGAGCCTACACAGATACGCAGTATTTT. Translating gives CASSIVGGAYTDTQYF.

The chain joins TRBV10-1 to TRBJ2-7; 9 nucleotides agree with TRBD2. The CDR3 runs 14 residues. Germline CDR1 reads WNHNN; CDR2 reads SYGVQD (reference sequence). After removal of 1 base from V and 2 bases from J, the junction contained 0 bases not matched to a gene. CDR3 DNA: TGCGCCAGCAGTGAGTGCGGGAGGGCCTACGAGCAGTACTTC. Its protein is CASSECGRAYEQYF.

This clone has a handful of counts. The CDR3 DNA is TGTGCCAGCAGTCCGACTAGCGGGATTTACAATGAGCAGTTCTTC. It encodes CASSPTSGIYNEQFF. The chain uses TRBV2 and TRBJ2-1, with TRBD2 matching over 11 bases. J lost 4 bases, V lost 5 bases, and 4 bases had no gene match. Looked up from germline, CDR1 is SNHLY and CDR2 is FYNNEI. The CDR3 consists of 15 residues.

CDR3 sequence reads: CASSLKGQTQPQHF. The DNA for the CDR3 is TGTGCCAGCAGCTTAAAAGGACAGACCCAGCCCCAGCATTTT. V gene TRBV7-9 combines with J gene TRBJ1-5, with D tentatively TRBD1 (6 bases). V shed 2 bases and J shed 7 bases, with 12 bases lying between them. Germline-derived CDR1 and CDR2 are SEHNR and FQNEAQ (reference sequence). The CDR3 extends over 14 amino acids.

This clone was picked up one time. The J gene is TRBJ1-1, the V gene TRBV10-3; 7 nucleotides match TRBD1. Germline V lookup: CDR1 ENHRY, CDR2 SYGVKD. The CDR3 runs 16 residues. With V trimmed by 0 bases and J by 5 bases, 9 bases remained unmatched. For the CDR3, the DNA is TGTGCCATCAGTGAGTCTCCAGGGGGTGGGCCTACTGAAGCTTTCTTT. Its translation is CAISESPGGGPTEAFF.

The chain has TRBV4-3 and TRBJ2-5; D call uncertain. The CDR3 runs to 15 residues. V was pared by 0 bases and J by 2 bases, with 10 bases between. Germline lookup yields CDR1 LGHNA and CDR2 YSLEER. CDR3 nucleotides: TGCGCCAGCAGCCAAGATCTTGGGCCACAAGAGACCCAGTACTTC. Encoded protein: CASSQDLGPQETQYF.

The rearrangement joins TRBV6-1 to TRBJ1-6, with no clear D. The CDR3 totals 12 residues. The germline V gene encodes CDR1 MNHNS and CDR2 SASEGT. V gave up 6 bases and J gave up 4 bases, with 4 bases separating them. This CDR3 is CASSRYNSPLHF. For the CDR3, the DNA is TGTGCCAGCAGCAGATATAATTCACCCCTCCACTTT.

This clone was seen a handful of times. The genes are TRBV4-1 and TRBJ2-5; 14 bases line up with TRBD2. The junction had 4 bases not matched to a gene; V was cut back by 2 bases and J by 2 bases. The CDR3 totals 17 residues. Germline V gives CDR1 MGHRA, CDR2 YSYEKL. Written as DNA, the CDR3 is TGCGCCAGCAGCCAACCCAGACTAGCGGGGGGGCAAGAGACCCAGTACTTC. Translation gives CASSQPRLAGGQETQYF.

This rearrangement joins TRBV7-9 to TRBJ2-2, with D possibly being TRBD1 (5 bases). This CDR3 spans 16 amino acids. Trimming removed 5 bases from V and 8 bases from J, with 21 bases in between. CDR1 SEHNR and CDR2 FQNEAQ come from the germline V gene (reference sequence). The CDR3, as DNA: TGTGCCAGCAGCCTCCGGACACCACCCGTCGGAGGGGAGCTGTTTTTT. Protein: CASSLRTPPVGGELFF.

The chain combines TRBV29-1 with TRBJ2-7; 7 bases align to TRBD1. The germline V gene has CDR1 SQVTM and CDR2 ANQGSEA. With 5 bases clipped from V and 4 bases from J, the junction kept 8 bases outside the gene matches. The CDR3 is made up of 13 amino acids. CDR3 sequence (DNA): TGCAGCGTTTCGGGACAGCCGGCTTACGAGCAGTACTTC. It specifies CSVSGQPAYEQYF.

This clone was found once. The sample carries other DNA sequences with the same CDR3. V usage is TRBV19 and J usage is TRBJ2-7; tentative D call: TRBD1 (6 bases). The germline gives CDR1 LNHDA, CDR2 SQIVND (reference sequence). The V gene lost 4 bases and the J gene lost 5 bases, with 15 bases spanning the gap. The CDR3 sequence is 14 residues long. The CDR3, as DNA: TGTGCCAGTAGTACCCAGGGGCAGGGCAACGAGCAGTACTTC. Its translation: CASSTQGQGNEQYF.

This clone was seen only a few times. This chain connects TRBV7-2 to TRBJ2-5, with 8 nucleotides matching TRBD1. The J call may be mistaken, given a closer DNA end match to TRBJ2-7. Germline lookup yields CDR1 SGHTA and CDR2 FQGNSA. The CDR3 consists of 15 residues. Here the CDR3 DNA reads TGTGCCAGCAGCTTACAACAGGGGGTCAGGAACGAGCAGTACTTC. Protein product: CASSLQQGVRNEQYF.

This clone was found a few times. This sequence joins TRBV7-8 and TRBJ2-7; D remains unclear. The germline V and J ends were trimmed by 1 base and 1 base, with 11 bases remaining between them. The CDR3 length is 15 residues. The germline CDR1 and CDR2 sequences are SGHVS and FQNEAQ. The CDR3 region has the DNA TGTGCCAGCAGCTTAGTATTAGCCACTTCCTACGAGCAGTACTTC. Protein product: CASSLVLATSYEQYF.